This TCR beta chain stems from a study of blood T cell repertoires in COVID-19. Study summary: COVID-19 samples from acute and convalescent phases originated in the United States, Italy and Spain.

Methods used by the authors: The assay estimated nucleated cells by amplifying reference gene primers. Assay: immunoSEQ multiplex PCR; the TCRdb copy retains only in-frame clones and omits some. That table supplies the V and J calls and clone size; D and trimming were determined from the DNA. The sample carries 300,000 or so clones, 90% recorded once. Participants were aged 18 to 89 years, lived in 20 to 30 US areas, and enrolled virtually. Participants had their cohort set by participant-reported clinical history. This CDR3 region has 16 residues. Losses at the gene ends were 5 bases for V and 1 base for J; bases not matched to a gene: 10. Germline V gene data show CDR1 as LNHDA and CDR2 as SQIVND (reference sequence).

The clonotype was recovered from a man between 60 and 75 years old who had recovered from COVID-19. The source material was PBMCs or T cells enriched from blood (not recorded which). The chain has TRBV19 and TRBJ2-5; 7 bases agree with TRBD1. CDR3 nucleotides: TGTGCCAGTAGTGCGAGGACAGGTTTAATCCAAGAGACCCAGTACTTC. This gives the protein CASSARTGLIQETQYF.